A selection of T cell receptor beta chains follows, all from one sample in a study of human versus mouse CDR3 diversity and MHC coevolution. Produced via immunoSEQ multiplex PCR; TCRdb's table is partial and in-frame only. The top ten hold about 1.5% of the sample, which has 75,000 to 90,000 clones, roughly 93% seen once. Material for sequencing was naive CD4+ T cells from blood. Receptor source: a person aged 30-70 years in good health. Each CDR3 is given without its conserved first and last residue.

>10|TRBJ1-3|TRBV28
ASSLGLRDIY
>11|TRBJ1-5|TRBV7-2
ASSAQGSQPQH
>13|TRBJ2-4|TRBV11-2
ASTTLTGSKNIQY
>13|TRBJ2-7|TRBV7-3
ASSSQGGRPYEQY
>13|TRBJ1-6|TRBV27
ASSPSGVPWSPLH
>11|TRBJ1-2|TRBV7-2
ASSVTANYGYT
>15|TRBJ1-1|TRBV7-3
ASSLTPPGTGGSEAF
>14|TRBJ2-6|TRBV7-3
ASRLGTASGANVLT
>14|TRBJ2-1|TRBV19
ASSIDQRAGYNEQF
>13|TRBJ1-4|TRBV18
ASSPPGQGNEKLF
>10|TRBJ2-1|TRBV11-2
ASSFPSGGQF
>15|TRBJ2-2|TRBV21-1
ASSTRGADRNTGELF
>14|TRBJ1-1|TRBV18
ASSPLPSGKNTEAF
>14|TRBJ1-6|TRBV9
ASSVSGNGGYSPLH
>12|TRBJ2-4|TRBV18
ASSPPSGRNIQY
>13|TRBJ1-1|TRBV7-3
ASSLTGTGVSEAF
>13|TRBJ2-7|TRBV19
ASSQLRDRPYEQY
>12|TRBJ2-7|TRBV11-2
ASSSRTSRYEQY
>13|TRBJ2-1|TRBV11-1
ASRLRTGGYNEQF
>14|TRBJ1-3|TRBV9
ASSADPRGKGNTIY
>11|TRBJ1-1|TRBV28
ASRRQLDTEAF
>13|TRBJ1-5|TRBV9
ASSVGSQTNQPQH
>16|TRBJ2-7|TRBV5-1
ASSPGQGRRGASYEQY
>10|TRBJ1-1|TRBV2
ASGRGGTEAF
>15|TRBJ2-2|TRBV4-2
ASSQVGRSSNTGELF
>12|TRBJ2-7|TRBV29-1
SVERGTGVHEQY
>12|TRBJ2-2|TRBV7-9
ASKTGLSTGELF
>14|TRBJ2-3|TRBV4-3
ASSQGDRKVTDTQY
>14|TRBJ2-3|TRBV4-3
ASSQDVSGTGNTQY
>12|TRBJ2-1|TRBV11-1
ASSLFLGRHEQF
>14|TRBJ2-7|TRBV18
ASSPVMARDGNEQY
>11|TRBJ2-7|TRBV29-1
SVGAGRYYEQY
>12|TRBJ2-7|TRBV19
ASSRTGDAYEQY
>11|TRBJ2-1|TRBV7-2
ASSPRGFVGAL
>13|TRBJ1-1|TRBV27
ASRYDGFGNTEAF
>14|TRBJ1-5|TRBV6-6
ASMVPGGYSNQPQH
>12|.|TRBV11-3
ASSRAGSSYEQY
>14|TRBJ2-5|TRBV7-7
ASSLGSLAGWETQY
>11|TRBJ2-7|TRBV28
ASSLLGAGEQY
>15|TRBJ2-2|TRBV4-3
ASSQDKTSGSLGELF
>14|TRBJ2-5|TRBV18
ASSPRMGTLQETQY
>13|TRBJ2-7|TRBV5-1
ASSSGPDTIYEQY
>9|TRBJ2-7|TRBV5-1
ASSSYYEQY